The 7 T cell receptor beta chains in this list originate from one sample, sequenced in a study of shared clonotypes between healthy human individuals. Only in-frame clones appear in the TCRdb table, and some are missing; sequencing was by immunoSEQ multiplex PCR. The table records roughly 550,000 clones, less than 97% of them present only once. Only CD45RO-negative cells positively selected for CCR7 counted as naive CD8 cells, so terminally differentiated effector memory CD45RA+ cells were excluded. The material sequenced was naive CD8+ T cells sorted from blood. The receptors come from a woman aged 25 to 39 in good health.

The chain links TRBV19 to TRBJ2-1, with unresolved D. V was pared by 2 bases and J by 5 bases, with 13 bases between. Germline CDR1 LNHDA, CDR2 SQIVND (reference sequence). The CDR3 contains 15 residues. The CDR3 DNA is TGTGCCAGTAGTATATCAGCAAGCAGCCACAATGAGCAGTTCTTC. It codes for CASSISASSHNEQFF.

V usage is TRBV27 and J usage is TRBJ2-7, with 8 bases aligning to TRBD2. The germline V gene encodes CDR1 MNHEY and CDR2 SMNVEV (reference sequence). CDR3 length: 15 residues. Trimming took 2 bases from V and 0 from J; bases not matched to a gene: 3. This chain's CDR3 is CASSLSGRSSYEQYF. The CDR3 DNA reads TGTGCCAGCAGTTTAAGCGGGAGAAGCTCCTACGAGCAGTACTTC.

This clone was counted only a few times. V gene TRBV28 combines with J gene TRBJ1-4; unclear D gene. The CDR3 is made up of 17 amino acids. CDR1 is MDHEN and CDR2 is SYDVKM in the germline V gene. Between the trimmed V and J ends, which lost 4 bases and 8 bases, there was a span of 23 bases. The CDR3 reads CASSSPDPTRAGEKLFF. CDR3 sequence (DNA): TGTGCCAGCAGTTCCCCGGACCCGACAAGGGCCGGCGAAAAACTGTTTTTT.

The V gene is TRBV6-6, the J gene TRBJ2-1, with 11 bases identical to TRBD2. V shed 3 bases, J shed 5 bases, and the junction held 3 bases outside the gene matches. Per germline, CDR1 MNHNY and CDR2 SVGAGI (reference sequence). The CDR3 has 15 amino acids. CDR3 residues: CASSYRTSGHNEQFF. The CDR3 bases are TGTGCCAGCAGTTATCGGACTAGCGGGCACAATGAGCAGTTCTTC.

The chain employs TRBV28 and TRBJ1-1; 8 bases line up with TRBD1. This CDR3 is 15 amino acids long. Germline CDR1 MDHEN, CDR2 SYDVKM. Losses at the gene ends were 1 base for V and 10 bases for J; bases not matched to a gene: 11. The DNA of the CDR3 is TGTGCCAGCAGTTTATTGGGACAGGTTCAGACCGGAGCTTTCTTT. Its translation: CASSLLGQVQTGAFF. The variable domain in full, completed from reference TRBV28 and TRBJ1-1, reads DVKVTQSSRYLVKRTGEKVFLECVQDMDHENMFWYRQDPGLGLRLIYFSYDVKMKEKGDIPEGYSVSREKKERFSLILESASTNQTSMYLCASSLLGQVQTGAFFGQGTRLTVV.

Comments on this clone: Other DNA sequences from this sample encode an identical CDR3 as well. CDR3 bases: TGTGCCAGCAGTTGGCTAGCGGGTTACGAGCAGTACTTC. As protein: CASSWLAGYEQYF. This chain uses TRBV27 with TRBJ2-7, with 8 bases that match TRBD2. The germline V gene has CDR1 MNHEY and CDR2 SMNVEV (reference sequence). The V segment lost 4 bases and the J segment 4 bases; nucleotides outside the gene matches: 3. CDR3 length: 13 residues.

The chain joins TRBV2 to TRBJ1-2; D gene uncertain. The V gene's germline CDR1 is SNHLY and CDR2 FYNNEI. The CDR3 is 16 amino acids. Trimming cost V 0 bases and J 3 bases, with 14 bases left between them. CDR3 in DNA: TGTGCCAGCAGTGAAGCGGGCTGGACGGCACACTATGGCTACACCTTC. Translating it yields CASSEAGWTAHYGYTF.